The present T cell receptor (beta chain) was sequenced within a study of CD8+CD57+ T cells in acquired aplastic anemia. As for the study in general: Isolated CD4+ and CD8+ cells, once sorted, yielded DNA averaging around 3.3 ug. Healthy donors gave 11 million or so reads on average for CD4+ cells.

The ends were cut back, 6 bases at V and 9 bases at J, with 9 bases in the middle. This CDR3 region has 10 residues. The germline CDR1 and CDR2 sequences are DFQATT and SNEGSKA (reference sequence). General study results and limits: Patients and controls were found to share about 31 CD8+ CDR3 sequences.

This clonotype has ten or more counts. Its antigen remains unidentified. Genomic DNA, serving as template, underwent TCR beta VDJ and CDR3 profiling. TCRdb independently ran MiXCR on the reads; one entry per CDR3 protein. The sample includes around 190,000 distinct CDR3 sequences, roughly 55% seen only once; the top ten take 25% to 30%. The V gene is TRBV20-1, the J gene TRBJ2-1; D is ambiguous. The clonotype originates from a human donor in good health. The sample consisted of sorted CD4+, CD8+, or CD8+CD57+ T cells (not recorded which) from PBMCs. CDR3 DNA: TGCAGTGCCAAGGTCATTGAGCAGTTCTTC. This sequence encodes CSAKVIEQFF.